These T cell receptor beta chains were read from a single sample in a study of shared clonotypes between healthy human individuals. Some clones are missing from TCRdb's copy, which holds only in-frame ones; the method was immunoSEQ multiplex PCR. The table lists over a million clones, approximately 80% of them singletons, with about 0.52% in the top ten. Sequencing was carried out using memory CD4+ T cells from PBMCs. The receptors were gathered from a man aged 18 to 29 in good health. Some clones in this sample may be carry-over from other donors' samples. Both conserved end residues are part of each CDR3. D genes are given only for firm matches. A clone size is listed for some rows: how often the clone was seen (once, few, many), or a class if it is expanded.

len: 16; d_gene: TRBD1; j_gene: TRBJ1-5; abundance: few; v_gene: TRBV6-6; CDR3aa: CASSYGQGASNQPQHF; CDR3nt: TGTGCCAGCAGTTACGGACAGGGGGCAAGCAATCAGCCCCAGCATTTT
len: 13; d_gene: NA; j_gene: TRBJ1-5; abundance: NA; v_gene: TRBV30; CDR3aa: CAWTLNHGWPQHF; CDR3nt: TGTGCCTGGACCTTAAACCATGGTTGGCCCCAGCATTTT
len: 16; d_gene: TRBD1; j_gene: TRBJ2-3; abundance: few; v_gene: TRBV5-6; CDR3aa: CASSFQDRAGTDTQYF; CDR3nt: TGTGCCAGCAGCTTTCAGGACAGGGCGGGCACAGATACGCAGTATTTT
len: 14; d_gene: TRBD1; j_gene: TRBJ1-4; abundance: NA; v_gene: TRBV28; CDR3aa: CASRRTGSGEKLFF; CDR3nt: TGTGCCAGCAGGCGGACAGGGTCAGGTGAAAAACTGTTTTTT
len: 16; d_gene: TRBD1; j_gene: TRBJ1-2; abundance: NA; v_gene: TRBV28; CDR3aa: CASTPSGTGANYGYTF; CDR3nt: TGTGCCAGCACTCCCTCCGGGACAGGGGCTAACTATGGCTACACCTTC
len: 16; d_gene: TRBD1; j_gene: TRBJ1-4; abundance: few; v_gene: TRBV19; CDR3aa: CASTDRGDATNEKLFF; CDR3nt: TGTGCCAGTACCGACAGGGGGGATGCAACTAATGAAAAACTGTTTTTT
len: 14; d_gene: NA; j_gene: TRBJ2-7; abundance: NA; v_gene: TRBV10-3; CDR3aa: CAVQGGRGVREQYF; CDR3nt: TGTGCCGTCCAAGGTGGGAGGGGGGTGAGGGAGCAGTACTTC
len: 16; d_gene: TRBD2; j_gene: TRBJ2-1; abundance: once; v_gene: TRBV5-1; CDR3aa: CASSPQAGGTYNEQFF; CDR3nt: TGCGCCAGCAGCCCTCAAGCGGGAGGGACCTACAATGAGCAGTTCTTC
len: 13; d_gene: NA; j_gene: TRBJ1-1; abundance: NA; v_gene: TRBV7-8; CDR3aa: CASSRTVNTEAFF; CDR3nt: TGTGCCAGCAGCCGGACAGTTAACACTGAAGCTTTCTTT
len: 14; d_gene: TRBD1; j_gene: TRBJ2-7; abundance: NA; v_gene: TRBV6-1; CDR3aa: CASSETGGPYEQYF; CDR3nt: TGTGCCAGCAGTGAGACAGGGGGCCCATACGAGCAGTACTTC
len: 13; d_gene: NA; j_gene: TRBJ1-2; abundance: NA; v_gene: TRBV6-1; CDR3aa: CASSAGIDYGYTF; CDR3nt: TGTGCCAGCAGTGCGGGTATTGACTATGGCTACACCTTC
len: 12; d_gene: NA; j_gene: TRBJ1-1; abundance: NA; v_gene: TRBV7-9; CDR3aa: CASMEGSTEAFF; CDR3nt: TGTGCCAGCATGGAGGGCTCCACTGAAGCTTTCTTT
len: 15; d_gene: NA; j_gene: TRBJ2-7; abundance: few; v_gene: TRBV27; CDR3aa: CASKPWGRRGYEQYF; CDR3nt: TGTGCCAGCAAACCTTGGGGCCGCAGGGGTTACGAGCAGTACTTC
len: 15; d_gene: TRBD2; j_gene: TRBJ2-5; abundance: NA; v_gene: TRBV7-3; CDR3aa: CASSLGLAGKETQYF; CDR3nt: TGTGCCAGCAGCTTGGGGCTAGCGGGAAAAGAGACCCAGTACTTC
len: 14; d_gene: NA; j_gene: TRBJ2-6; abundance: once; v_gene: TRBV7-2; CDR3aa: CASSLGGGANVLTF; CDR3nt: TGTGCCAGCAGCTTAGGAGGAGGGGCCAACGTCCTGACTTTC
len: 15; d_gene: NA; j_gene: TRBJ2-3; abundance: NA; v_gene: TRBV9; CDR3aa: CASSVGQKITDTQYF; CDR3nt: TGTGCCAGCAGCGTAGGGCAGAAAATCACAGATACGCAGTATTTT
len: 14; d_gene: TRBD1; j_gene: TRBJ2-7; abundance: NA; v_gene: TRBV5-4; CDR3aa: CASSSPGTAYEQYF; CDR3nt: TGTGCCAGCAGCTCACCCGGGACAGCCTACGAGCAGTACTTC
len: 12; d_gene: NA; j_gene: TRBJ1-1; abundance: few; v_gene: TRBV18; CDR3aa: CASLRRNTEAFF; CDR3nt: TGTGCCAGTTTACGAAGGAACACTGAAGCTTTCTTT
len: 14; d_gene: TRBD1; j_gene: TRBJ1-2; abundance: NA; v_gene: TRBV10-3; CDR3aa: CATRDRQANYGYTF; CDR3nt: TGTGCCACCCGGGACAGGCAAGCTAACTATGGCTACACCTTC
len: 14; d_gene: NA; j_gene: TRBJ2-3; abundance: once; v_gene: TRBV11-1; CDR3aa: CASSLAGVGGTQYF; CDR3nt: TGTGCCAGCAGCTTAGCTGGGGTAGGAGGCACGCAGTATTTT
len: 15; d_gene: TRBD2; j_gene: TRBJ2-1; abundance: NA; v_gene: TRBV7-9; CDR3aa: CASSAGLAWGDEQFF; CDR3nt: TGTGCCAGCAGCGCGGGACTAGCGTGGGGCGATGAGCAGTTCTTC
len: 16; d_gene: TRBD2; j_gene: TRBJ2-5; abundance: NA; v_gene: TRBV19; CDR3aa: CATRRWGLAGKETQYF; CDR3nt: TGTGCCACTAGGAGGTGGGGACTAGCGGGGAAAGAGACCCAGTACTTC
len: 16; d_gene: TRBD2; j_gene: TRBJ2-3; abundance: NA; v_gene: TRBV7-2; CDR3aa: CASSLALLREGYTQYF; CDR3nt: TGTGCCAGCAGCTTAGCTTTATTGCGGGAGGGTTATACGCAGTATTTT